The rows below give T cell receptor beta chains drawn from one sample of a study of blood T cell repertoires in COVID-19. Sequencing was performed with immunoSEQ multiplex PCR; in TCRdb, only in-frame clones are kept and a portion is missing. This table has 250,000 to 300,000 clones, 85% to 90% appearing once. Sequenced input: peripheral blood. Receptors originate from a woman in her 30s with COVID-19, enrolled during active disease. Each CDR3 is given with its conserved first and last residue. The D gene is left open where the match is weak. The listing skips clone size in some rows; elsewhere it reads once, few, many or a size class.

CDR3aa | CDR3nt | len | v_gene | abundance | d_gene | j_gene
CASSRSQETQYF | TGTGCCAGCTCACGCAGCCAAGAGACCCAGTACTTC | 12 | TRBV18 | - | - | TRBJ2-5
CASSLNAGGHNEQFF | TGCGCCAGCAGCTTGAACGCGGGAGGGCACAATGAGCAGTTCTTC | 15 | TRBV5-1 | - | TRBD2 | TRBJ2-1
CASSIQGARGEQYF | TGTGCCAGTAGTATACAGGGGGCTCGGGGGGAGCAGTACTTC | 14 | TRBV19 | - | TRBD1 | TRBJ2-7
CASGAGYRQPQHF | TGTGCCAGCGGCGCAGGGTATCGTCAGCCCCAGCATTTT | 13 | TRBV27 | - | - | TRBJ1-5
CASSLGQGDTDTQYF | TGTGCCAGCAGCTTAGGACAGGGAGACACAGATACGCAGTATTTT | 15 | TRBV7-2 | - | TRBD1 | TRBJ2-3
CASSPIGGPKSSYNSPLHF | TGTGCCAGCAGCCCGATCGGGGGGCCTAAGAGCTCCTATAATTCACCCCTCCACTTT | 19 | TRBV27 | - | - | TRBJ1-6
CASSIRQDPIYEQYF | TGCGCCAGCAGCATAAGACAGGACCCGATCTACGAGCAGTACTTC | 15 | TRBV5-1 | few | - | TRBJ2-7
CAWREGTGNTIYF | TGTGCCTGGAGGGAGGGGACTGGAAACACCATATATTTT | 13 | TRBV30 | - | - | TRBJ1-3
CAWSRGSLDTQYF | TGTGCCTGGAGTCGAGGGAGCTTAGATACGCAGTATTTT | 13 | TRBV30 | - | - | TRBJ2-3
CASSWTSGRAYTGELFF | TGTGCCAGCAGTTGGACTAGCGGGAGGGCCTACACCGGGGAGCTGTTTTTT | 17 | TRBV2 | - | TRBD2 | TRBJ2-2
CASSGTSGSNEQFF | TGTGCCAGCTCAGGGACTAGCGGGAGCAATGAGCAGTTCTTC | 14 | TRBV18 | - | TRBD2 | TRBJ2-1
CASNLPGVSSNYGYTF | TGTGCCAGCAACCTCCCCGGAGTTTCCTCTAACTATGGCTACACCTTC | 16 | TRBV19 | - | - | TRBJ1-2
CASSQILATSTDTQYF | TGTGCCAGCAGCCAAATTCTAGCGACTAGCACAGATACGCAGTATTTT | 16 | TRBV4-2 | once | - | TRBJ2-3
CASKGASSSTEAFF | TGCGCCAGCAAGGGGGCATCTTCGAGCACTGAAGCTTTCTTT | 14 | TRBV5-1 | few | TRBD1 | TRBJ1-1
CASSLAGTSGGNEQFF | TGCGCCAGCAGCTTGGCCGGTACCAGCGGAGGCAATGAGCAGTTCTTC | 16 | TRBV5-1 | - | - | TRBJ2-1
CASSLSGGRGTEAFF | TGTGCCAGCAGTTTATCGGGCGGGCGCGGCACTGAAGCTTTCTTT | 15 | TRBV27 | - | - | TRBJ1-1
CASSVLDRGQPQHF | TGTGCCAGCAGCGTATTAGACAGGGGACAGCCCCAGCATTTT | 14 | TRBV9 | - | TRBD1 | TRBJ1-5
CASRSGGIGYTF | TGTGCCAGCAGATCAGGGGGCATCGGCTACACCTTC | 12 | TRBV12-1 | - | - | TRBJ1-2
CAIRPGQEGETQYF | TGTGCCATCAGGCCGGGACAGGAGGGCGAGACCCAGTACTTC | 14 | TRBV10-3 | once | TRBD1 | TRBJ2-5
CASSSLAEGYNEQFF | TGTGCTAGCAGTTCCCTAGCGGAGGGGTACAATGAGCAGTTCTTC | 15 | TRBV7-7 | - | TRBD2 | TRBJ2-1
CASSLYRTSGLPYNEQFF | TGTGCCAGCAGTTTATATAGGACTAGCGGGTTACCCTACAATGAGCAGTTCTTC | 18 | TRBV28 | - | TRBD2 | TRBJ2-1
CASSAPRGSERLDNEQFF | TGTGCCAGCAGCGCCCCCCGCGGGAGCGAAAGACTGGACAATGAGCAGTTCTTC | 18 | TRBV9 | - | TRBD2 | TRBJ2-1
CASSFKSGSRTWDEQFF | TGTGCCAGCAGCTTTAAGAGCGGGAGCCGGACTTGGGACGAGCAGTTCTTC | 17 | TRBV5-4 | once | TRBD2 | TRBJ2-1
CAFGKRANEQYF | TGTGCCTTCGGGAAGCGAGCTAACGAGCAGTACTTC | 12 | TRBV30 | - | - | TRBJ2-7
CASSQDYEGQPQHF | TGCGCCAGCAGCCAAGATTACGAGGGTCAGCCCCAGCATTTT | 14 | TRBV4-3 | once | - | TRBJ1-5
CASSLSGRTDTQYF | TGTGCCAGCAGTTTGAGCGGGCGCACAGATACGCAGTATTTT | 14 | TRBV28 | - | - | TRBJ2-3
CASSLRSGNTGELFF | TGTGCCAGCAGCTTAAGGTCGGGGAACACCGGGGAGCTGTTTTTT | 15 | TRBV7-9 | - | - | TRBJ2-2
CATSDSPGTSGTNSYEQYF | TGTGCCACCAGTGATTCACCCGGGACTAGCGGGACCAACTCCTACGAGCAGTACTTC | 19 | TRBV24-1 | - | TRBD2 | TRBJ2-7
CASRLAGGTEQFF | TGTGCCAGCAGATTAGCGGGAGGGACTGAGCAGTTCTTC | 13 | TRBV28 | - | TRBD2 | TRBJ2-1
CSVRPGGDIHGYTF | TGCAGCGTCCGACCAGGGGGCGATATTCATGGCTACACCTTC | 14 | TRBV29-1 | once | TRBD1 | TRBJ1-2
CASSSGHRIGNTIYF | TGTGCCAGCAGCTCGGGACACAGGATTGGAAACACCATATATTTT | 15 | TRBV6-1 | - | - | TRBJ1-3
CASSYTTGRGEQYF | TGTGCCAGCAGTTACACTACGGGTCGGGGCGAGCAGTACTTC | 14 | TRBV6-5 | - | - | TRBJ2-7
CASTSRVDTGELFF | TGTGCCAGCACATCCCGAGTGGACACCGGGGAGCTGTTTTTT | 14 | TRBV9 | once | - | TRBJ2-2
CASSFSQLNYGYTF | TGTGCCAGCAGTTTTTCACAGCTAAACTATGGCTACACCTTC | 14 | TRBV27 | few | - | TRBJ1-2
CAWSVRYGYTF | TGTGCCTGGAGTGTACGGTACGGCTACACCTTC | 11 | TRBV30 | - | - | TRBJ1-2
CASSPTGIETNGYTF | TGTGCCAGCAGCCCGACAGGGATCGAGACTAATGGCTACACCTTC | 15 | TRBV7-2 | - | TRBD1 | TRBJ1-2
CASSQGQGSSYEQYF | TGCGCCAGCAGCCAAGGACAGGGCAGCTCCTACGAGCAGTACTTC | 15 | TRBV4-1 | - | TRBD1 | TRBJ2-7
CASSLSGGNTEAFF | TGTGCCAGCAGTTTATCGGGGGGTAACACTGAAGCTTTCTTT | 14 | TRBV28 | - | - | TRBJ1-1
CATPLRGETQYF | TGTGCCACCCCTCTCAGAGGAGAGACCCAGTACTTC | 12 | TRBV10-3 | once | - | TRBJ2-5
CASSTGTSPYNEQFF | TGTGCCAGCAGCACCGGGACTAGCCCTTACAATGAGCAGTTCTTC | 15 | TRBV2 | - | TRBD2 | TRBJ2-1